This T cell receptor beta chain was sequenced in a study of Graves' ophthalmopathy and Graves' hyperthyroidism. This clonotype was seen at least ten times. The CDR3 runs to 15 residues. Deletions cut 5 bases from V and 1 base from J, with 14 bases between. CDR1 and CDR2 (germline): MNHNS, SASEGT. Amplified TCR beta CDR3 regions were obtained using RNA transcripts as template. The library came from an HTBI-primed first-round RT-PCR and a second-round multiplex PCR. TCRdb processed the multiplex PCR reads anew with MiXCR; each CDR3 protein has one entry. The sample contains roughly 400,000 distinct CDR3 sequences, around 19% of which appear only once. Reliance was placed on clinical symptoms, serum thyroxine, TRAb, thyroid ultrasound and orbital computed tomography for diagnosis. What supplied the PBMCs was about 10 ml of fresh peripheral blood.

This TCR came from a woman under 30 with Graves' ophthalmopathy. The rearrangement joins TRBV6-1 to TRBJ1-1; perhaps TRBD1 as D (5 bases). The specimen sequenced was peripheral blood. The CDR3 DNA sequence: TGTGCCAGCAGTACCCGGACACGAGGGAACACTGAAGCTTTCTTT. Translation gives CASSTRTRGNTEAFF.